This T cell receptor beta chain was obtained from a study of identical twins. The germline gives CDR1 SGHRS, CDR2 YFSETQ. The CDR3 has 17 residues. The V end was cut by 0 bases, the J end by 2 bases, with 12 bases between. General study findings and limits: A lower insertion count was a feature of abundant cord blood beta clonotypes, with no such feature in memory repertoires. One should note that invariant MAIT and iNKT cells could partly confound zero-insertion analyses.

Concerning this clonotype itself: Its antigen is not known.

In TCRdb, the 5' RACE reads were re-called with MiXCR into one record per CDR3 protein. The sample lists approximately 680,000 distinct CDR3 sequences, 7% to 7.5% occurring once. These data also featured in a second study, about yellow fever vaccine responses in identical twins. Per that study: Vaccine T cell responses of twins reportedly seemed partly convergent and partly personalized.

The rearrangement uses TRBV5-1 and TRBJ2-6, with D perhaps being TRBD1 or TRBD2 (5 bases each). The clonotype comes from a woman under 30 in good health. Sequenced sample: PBMCs. Written as DNA, the CDR3 is TGCGCCAGCAGCTTGGCGTCGGGGACGGCTGGGGCCAACGTCCTGACTTTC. Encoded protein: CASSLASGTAGANVLTF.